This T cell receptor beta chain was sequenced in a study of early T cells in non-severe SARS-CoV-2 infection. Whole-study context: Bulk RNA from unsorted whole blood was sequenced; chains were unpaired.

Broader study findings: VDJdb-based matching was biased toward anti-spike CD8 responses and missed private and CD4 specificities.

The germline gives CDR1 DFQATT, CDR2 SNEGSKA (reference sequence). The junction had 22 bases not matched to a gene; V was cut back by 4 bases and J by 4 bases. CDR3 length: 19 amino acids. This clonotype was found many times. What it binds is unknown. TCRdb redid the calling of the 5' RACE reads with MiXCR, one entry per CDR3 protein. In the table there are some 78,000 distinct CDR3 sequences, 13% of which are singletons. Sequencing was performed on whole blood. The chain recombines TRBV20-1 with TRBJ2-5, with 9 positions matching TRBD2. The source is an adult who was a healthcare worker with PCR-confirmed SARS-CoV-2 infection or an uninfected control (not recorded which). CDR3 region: CSANPAEDHSLAGRETQYF. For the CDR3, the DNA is TGCAGTGCTAACCCGGCTGAGGATCACTCCCTAGCGGGGAGAGAGACCCAGTACTTC.